These 12 T cell receptor beta chains were all obtained from the same sample, sequenced in a study of radiation and T cells in renal cell carcinoma. Time point of the sample: blood 2 weeks post-SBRT. Treatment denoted: 15 Gy SBRT to primary tumor, nephrectomy 4 weeks later. Only in-frame clones appear in the TCRdb table, and some are missing; sequencing was by immunoSEQ multiplex PCR. This sample has 100,000 to 150,000 clones, with 88% found just once. Sequences were derived from blood, sampled from a patient whose treatment included radiotherapy and nephrectomy. The receptors come from a woman between 65 and 79 years old with renal cell carcinoma.

Note on this clone: The germline gene is not matched at one end of the junction; a read error may be the cause. This chain uses TRBV5-3 with TRBJ2-7; perhaps TRBD2 as D (6 bases). TRBV5-3 qualifies as an ORF whose function is uncertain. The length of the CDR3 is 12 residues. The CDR3: CASSSGLYEQYF. In DNA, the CDR3 is TGTGCCAGCAGCTCGGGACTCTACGAGCAGTACTTC.

The chain combines TRBV13 with TRBJ2-7; either TRBD1 or TRBD2 may fit D (6 bases each). V was shortened by 0 bases and J by 7 bases, with 16 bases between the two germline ends. CDR1 is PRHDT and CDR2 is FYEKMQ in the germline V gene (reference sequence). The CDR3 loop spans 15 amino acids. CDR3 amino acids: CASSLGEGARGEQYF. The CDR3 nucleotides are TGTGCCAGCAGCTTAGGGGAGGGTGCCAGGGGTGAGCAGTACTTC. The full variable domain, with the rest looked up from reference TRBV13 and TRBJ2-7, is AAGVIQSPRHLIKEKRETATLKCYPIPRHDTVYWYQQGPGQDPQFLISFYEKMQSDKGSIPDRFSAQQFSDYHSELNMSSLELGDSALYFCASSLGEGARGEQYFGPGTRLTVT.

With respect to this clone: A junction end diverges from the germline sequence, so it may reflect a read error. The chain recombines TRBV6-5 with TRBJ1-2; D may be TRBD1 (6 bases). This CDR3 has 12 amino acids. CDR1 is MNHEY and CDR2 is SVGAGI in the germline V gene. The CDR3 is CANSTGGLGYTF. The CDR3 DNA sequence: TGTGCCAACAGTACGGGGGGGCTTGGCTACACCTTC.

V and J are TRBV6-1 and TRBJ1-1, with TRBD1 matching over 7 bases. The CDR3 length is 12 residues. The V gene's germline CDR1 is MNHNS and CDR2 SASEGT. The V gene end was trimmed by 10 bases and the J gene end by 4 bases; junction bases not matched to a gene: 6. This CDR3 is CATTQGGTEAFF. CDR3 sequence (DNA): TGTGCCACCACCCAGGGGGGCACTGAAGCTTTCTTT.

J is TRBJ1-3 and V is TRBV4-2; the match to TRBD1 covers 12 bases. V shed 1 base and J 0 bases; nucleotides not matched to a gene: 7. CDR3 size: 19 residues. The germline V gene encodes CDR1 LGHNA and CDR2 YNFKEQ. The DNA of the CDR3 is TGTGCCAGCAGCCAAGCCGGGACAGGGGGCCTACCCTCTGGAAACACCATATATTTT. Encoded protein: CASSQAGTGGLPSGNTIYF.

This clone was detected a few times. The rearrangement uses TRBV4-2 and TRBJ1-1, with 9 positions matching TRBD1. V shed 5 bases and J 4 bases; nucleotides not matched to a gene: 14. Per the germline V gene, CDR1 is LGHNA and CDR2 is YNFKEQ. The CDR3 extends over 17 amino acids. CDR3 amino acids: CASSFPGTGSRLTEAFF. CDR3 nucleotide sequence: TGTGCCAGCAGCTTCCCCGGGACAGGGAGTCGGCTCACTGAAGCTTTCTTT.

CDR3 region: CAWGQAGARETQYF. In nucleotides, the CDR3 is TGTGCCTGGGGACAAGCGGGGGCGAGGGAGACCCAGTACTTC. The chain joins TRBV30 to TRBJ2-5, with TRBD2 identical over 8 bases. CDR3 size: 14 residues. The germline V gene encodes CDR1 GTSNPN and CDR2 SVGIG (reference sequence). Unmatched junction bases numbered 10, after V lost 5 bases and J lost 5 bases.

The V and J genes are TRBV29-1 and TRBJ1-4; D perhaps matches TRBD1 (5 bases). Germline V gene lookup returns CDR1 SQVTM and CDR2 ANQGSEA. The CDR3 is made up of 14 amino acids. The V end was cut by 4 bases, the J end by 4 bases, with 13 bases between. The CDR3 loop is CSVVEGQGNEKLFF. CDR3 nucleotide sequence: TGCAGCGTTGTGGAGGGGCAGGGTAATGAAAAACTGTTTTTT.

V and J are TRBV6-6 and TRBJ2-6; D possibly uses TRBD1 or TRBD2 (5 bases each). This CDR3 has 15 residues. Germline lookup yields CDR1 MNHNY and CDR2 SVGAGI (reference sequence). V lost 2 bases, J lost 3 bases, and 8 bases lay in between. The CDR3 loop is CASSYGGGGANVLTF. In DNA, the CDR3 is TGTGCCAGCAGTTACGGGGGTGGTGGGGCCAACGTCCTGACTTTC.

The chain carries TRBV11-1 and TRBJ1-6; D uncertain. This CDR3 spans 14 amino acids. Per germline, CDR1 SGHAT and CDR2 FQDESV (reference sequence). The V and J ends lost 3 bases and 11 bases respectively, with 14 bases between them. The CDR3 protein is CASSLTPSGTPLHF. CDR3 in DNA: TGTGCCAGCAGCTTGACCCCAAGCGGCACACCCCTCCACTTT.

The chain joins TRBV27 to TRBJ1-2; 12 nucleotides line up with TRBD1. Germline CDR1 MNHEY, CDR2 SMNVEV (reference sequence). The CDR3 loop spans 15 amino acids. The trim removed 4 bases at V and 8 bases at J, leaving 8 bases unmatched. The CDR3 bases are TGTGCCAGCAGTTCCCCGGGACAGGGGGCGAAGGGCTACACCTTC. Protein: CASSSPGQGAKGYTF.

As for this clone: One end of the junction varies from germline; a read error may be responsible. The rearrangement uses TRBV5-4 and TRBJ2-7; the match to TRBD1 covers 9 bases. Germline CDR1 SGHNT, CDR2 YYREEE (reference sequence). The length of the CDR3 is 14 residues. The CDR3 nucleotides are TGTGCCAGCAGTTTGGACAGGGGAACCTACGAGCAGTACTTC. This codes for CASSLDRGTYEQYF. Complete variable domain (other parts from reference TRBV5-4 and TRBJ2-7): ETGVTQSPTHLIKTRGQQVTLRCSSQSGHNTVSWYQQALGQGPQFIFQYYREEENGRGNFPPRFSGLQFPNYSSELNVNALELDDSALYLCASSLDRGTYEQYFGPGTRLTVT.